This T cell receptor beta chain was identified during a study of blood T cell repertoires in COVID-19. Across the whole study: PBMCs, B-cell-depleted T cells, or T cells provided the cDNA or gDNA that made up the material.

The CDR3 totals 13 residues. V gave up 2 bases and J gave up 5 bases, with 9 bases separating them. Germline V gene sequence: CDR1 MNHNS, CDR2 SASEGT. Participants were aged about 18 to 90 years from 24 US areas. People in the exposed group encountered a COVID-19 case within 2 weeks before entering the study. Methods used by the authors: From reference gene primer amplification, estimates of nucleated cell counts were derived. The table came from immunoSEQ multiplex PCR; TCRdb's copy has only in-frame clones and leaves some out. V and J calls plus clone size are reproduced from that table; the DNA served to infer D and trimming. The sample has roughly 180,000 clones; roughly 80% are singletons. To note about this clone: This sample also contains other DNA sequences that code for the same CDR3.

The sample comprised PBMCs or T cells enriched from blood (not recorded which). V gene TRBV6-1 combines with J gene TRBJ1-2; weak D call: TRBD1 (6 bases). The TCR originated in a man aged 60 to 69 who had been exposed to COVID-19. This chain's CDR3 is CASSETGPYGYTF. The CDR3 DNA is TGTGCCAGCAGTGAAACAGGGCCTTATGGCTACACCTTC.